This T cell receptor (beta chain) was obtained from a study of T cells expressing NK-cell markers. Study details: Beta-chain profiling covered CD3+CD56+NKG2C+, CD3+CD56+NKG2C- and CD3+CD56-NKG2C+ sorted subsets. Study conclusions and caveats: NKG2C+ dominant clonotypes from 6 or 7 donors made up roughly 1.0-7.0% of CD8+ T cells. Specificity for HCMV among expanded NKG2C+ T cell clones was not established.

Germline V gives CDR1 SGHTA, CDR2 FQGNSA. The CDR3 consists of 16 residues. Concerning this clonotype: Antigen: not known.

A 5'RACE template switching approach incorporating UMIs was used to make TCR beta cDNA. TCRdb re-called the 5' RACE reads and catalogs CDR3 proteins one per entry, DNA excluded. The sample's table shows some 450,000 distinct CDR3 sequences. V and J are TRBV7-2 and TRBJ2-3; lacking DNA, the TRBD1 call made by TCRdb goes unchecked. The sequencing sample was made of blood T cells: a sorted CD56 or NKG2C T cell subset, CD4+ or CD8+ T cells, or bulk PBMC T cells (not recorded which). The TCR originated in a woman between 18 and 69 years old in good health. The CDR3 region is CASSLQSGTSRHTQYF.